The 27 T cell receptor beta chains below come from one sample, sequenced in a study of T cells in women clearing cervical HPV infection. TCRdb keeps only in-frame clones here, not all; method: immunoSEQ multiplex PCR. This repertoire includes roughly 50,000 clones. The sequencing input was blood buffy coat. The receptors derive from a woman aged 18 to 75 with a cervical HPV16 infection that either progressed to CIN3+ or cleared (not recorded which).

CDR3 sequence reads: CAIRRGLAGVGSYEQYF. The sequenced CDR3 bases are TGTGCCATCAGGCGCGGACTAGCGGGAGTCGGTTCCTACGAG. This chain connects TRBV10-3 to TRBJ2-7; 13 bases align to TRBD2. The CDR3 is cut off 3 residues early in the read; its end comes from the germline J gene. The CDR3 is made up of 17 amino acids. J gave up 1 base and V 6 bases, and 9 bases lay outside the gene matches. Germline V gene data show CDR1 as ENHRY and CDR2 as SYGVKD.

As concerns this clone: The CDR3 is cut off 3 residues early in the read; its end comes from the germline J gene. The chain couples TRBV11-3 to TRBJ2-2; 8 nucleotides match TRBD2. Trimming cost V 1 base and J 7 bases; bases outside gene matches: 5. Germline CDR1 reads SGHNT; CDR2 reads YENEEA. The CDR3 runs 15 residues. The CDR3 sequence: CASSLVSLAGGELFF. Incomplete CDR3 DNA: TGTGCCAGCAGCTTAGTGTCGCTAGCGGGCGGGGAG.

Concerning this clone itself: The sequenced fragment ends 3 residues before the CDR3 boundary, so the rest is inferred from the germline J gene. The chain recombines TRBV20-1 with TRBJ1-1; a possible D gene is TRBD1 (6 bases). The CDR3 extends over 13 amino acids. CDR1 DFQATT and CDR2 SNEGSKA come from the germline V gene (reference sequence). Trimming cost V 3 bases and J 1 base, with 9 bases left between them. The CDR3 loop is CSASTGTNTEAFF. The sequenced CDR3 bases are TGCAGTGCTAGTACAGGGACGAACACTGAA.

For this clone: Germline and junction disagree at one end, which may indicate a read error. The read falls 3 residues short of the CDR3 end, and the missing part is taken from the germline J gene. The rearrangement links TRBV4-2 to TRBJ2-2; 7 bases are a match to TRBD1. Germline CDR1 is LGHNA and CDR2 is YNFKEQ. The CDR3 length is 15 residues. The CDR3: CASSQEQGLTGELFF. Incomplete CDR3 DNA: TGCGCCAGCAGCCAAGAACAGGGGCTGACCGGGGAG.

Regarding this clone: The read stops 3 residues short of the end of the CDR3; the missing end is completed from the germline J gene. The chain joins TRBV30 to TRBJ1-2, with D uncertain. Germline CDR1 GTSNPN, CDR2 SVGIG (reference sequence). The CDR3 is 13 amino acids. This chain's CDR3 is CAWKSSGRFGYTF. The CDR3 bases that were read are TGTGCCTGGAAGTCTAGCGGGAGGTTCGGC. The full variable domain, with the rest looked up from reference TRBV30 and TRBJ1-2, is SQTIHQWPATLVQPVGSPLSLECTVEGTSNPNLYWYRQAAGRGLQLLFYSVGIGQISSEVPQNLSASRPQDRQFILSSKKLLLSDSGFYLCAWKSSGRFGYTFGSGTRLTVV.

Note on this clone: The CDR3 extends 3 residues past the end of the read, so its final part is completed from the germline J gene. The chain carries TRBV19 and TRBJ1-5; 8 positions agree with TRBD1. Germline-derived CDR1 and CDR2 are LNHDA and SQIVND (reference sequence). Trimming at V came to 8 bases and at J to 4 bases, leaving 4 bases not matched to a gene. The CDR3 contains 13 residues. The CDR3 DNA, read in part, is TGTGCCAGTGCCGGGACAGGAAATCAGCCC. Translating gives CASAGTGNQP. In full, the CDR3 reads CASAGTGNQPQHF.

Concerning this clone itself: Coverage ceases 3 residues before the CDR3 finishes, and the germline J gene fills in the end. This sequence joins TRBV7-2 and TRBJ2-1, with TRBD2 matching 10 bases. From germline, CDR1 is SGHTA and CDR2 FQGNSA. This CDR3 comprises 15 residues. The V and J ends lost 5 bases and 9 bases, in that order; junction bases with no gene match: 10. The CDR3 loop is CASSPWVAGGGEQFF. CDR3 bases read: TGTGCCAGCAGCCCGTGGGTAGCGGGGGGTGGTGAG.

Regarding this clone: The observed sequence ends 3 residues before the CDR3 terminus, with the missing tail filled in from the germline J gene. This chain joins TRBV6-2 or TRBV6-3 and TRBJ1-5, with a weak D call TRBD1 (5 bases). The CDR3 consists of 14 residues. The V gene's germline CDR1 is MNHEY and CDR2 SVGEGT. V was pared by 3 bases and J by 5 bases, with 11 bases between. The part of the CDR3 DNA that was read is TGTGCCAGCAGTTATTTCGGGGGGGATCAGCCC. Translated: CASSYFGGDQP. The whole CDR3 sequence is CASSYFGGDQPQHF.

With respect to this clone: The read comes to an end 3 residues before the CDR3 does, leaving the germline J gene to fill in the end. The chain has TRBV7-6 and TRBJ2-5; TRBD2 is a possible D gene (6 bases). Per germline, CDR1 SGHVS and CDR2 FNYEAQ. The length of the CDR3 is 14 residues. The germline V and J ends were trimmed by 3 bases and 2 bases, with 10 bases remaining between them. The CDR3: CASSFNAGQETQYF. CDR3 DNA, as far as it was read: TGTGCCAGCAGCTTTAACGCGGGGCAAGAGACC.

Details on this clone: The read ends 3 residues early relative to the CDR3; the germline J gene fills the gap. The V call is TRBV20-1, the J call TRBJ2-3, with TRBD2 matching 8 bases. CDR3 length: 15 residues. The junction had 12 bases not matched to a gene; V was cut back by 5 bases and J by 5 bases. Looked up from germline, CDR1 is DFQATT and CDR2 is SNEGSKA (reference sequence). CDR3 DNA (partial): TGCAGTGCTTCCCCAAGCGGGAGATGGGAAGATACG. It specifies CSASPSGRWEDT. The complete CDR3 reads CSASPSGRWEDTQYF.

As regards this clone: The sequenced fragment ends 3 residues before the CDR3 boundary, so the rest is inferred from the germline J gene. The V and J genes are TRBV7-9 and TRBJ1-2, with a possible D match to TRBD1 (6 bases). Germline V gene data show CDR1 as SEHNR and CDR2 as FQNEAQ (reference sequence). This CDR3 region has 14 residues. V was shortened by 1 base and J by 2 bases, with 8 bases between the two germline ends. The CDR3 spells CASSLDTGNYGYTF. CDR3 bases read: TGTGCCAGCAGCTTAGATACAGGGAACTATGGC. Combining the CDR3 with reference TRBV7-9 and TRBJ1-2 gives the whole variable domain DTGVSQNPRHKITKRGQNVTFRCDPISEHNRLYWYRQTLGQGPEFLTYFQNEAQLEKSRLLSDRFSAERPKGSFSTLEIQRTEQGDSAMYLCASSLDTGNYGYTFGSGTRLTVV.

CDR3 protein: CAWSLTRTSGKNIYTF. The CDR3 DNA, read in part, is TGTGCCTGGAGTCTTACGCGGACTAGCGGTAAAAACATC. V gene TRBV30 combines with J gene TRBJ1-2; D is unclear. The read terminates 3 residues ahead of where the CDR3 ends, so the germline J gene completes it. The CDR3 consists of 16 residues. CDR1 GTSNPN and CDR2 SVGIG come from the germline V gene (reference sequence).

The CDR3 is CASSPRLAPHNEQFF. The covered CDR3 bases are TGTGCCAGCAGCCCCCGGCTAGCGCCCCACAATGAG. V is TRBV7-3 and J is TRBJ2-1; a possible D gene is TRBD2 (6 bases). The read ends 3 residues before the CDR3 terminus; that terminus is restored from the germline J gene. V lost 5 bases and J lost 5, with 16 bases in between. Germline V gene data show CDR1 as SGHTA and CDR2 as FQGTGA. CDR3 length: 15 residues.

As regards this clone: The read halts 3 residues ahead of the CDR3 end, with the missing end drawn from the germline J gene. The rearrangement links TRBV19 to TRBJ2-3, with a tentative D call TRBD1 (5 bases). CDR3 length: 13 residues. Per germline, CDR1 LNHDA and CDR2 SQIVND (reference sequence). The CDR3 loop reads CASSLDSHQPQYF. CDR3 DNA, as far as it was read: TGTGCCAGTAGTCTCGACAGTCATCAGCCG.

Notes on this clone: Read coverage stops 3 residues before the CDR3 terminus; the germline J gene supplies the remainder. The chain is built from TRBV30 and TRBJ1-1; 10 nucleotides agree with TRBD1. CDR1 and CDR2 from the germline V gene are GTSNPN and SVGIG (reference sequence). The CDR3 consists of 14 residues. The ends lost 7 bases at V and 7 bases at J; junction bases unmatched: 12. The covered CDR3 bases are TGTGCCTCCCAACGGACAGGGGGTTGGGTTGAA. Protein product: CASQRTGGWVE. The CDR3 in full is CASQRTGGWVEAFF.

As concerns this clone: One end of the junction fails to match germline, which may point to a read error. The CDR3 extends 3 residues past the end of the read, so its final part is completed from the germline J gene. The V call is TRBV2, the J call TRBJ2-5; 10 nucleotides line up with TRBD2. CDR3 length: 14 residues. Per the germline V gene, CDR1 is SNHLY and CDR2 is FYNNEI. The CDR3 DNA, read in part, is TGTGCCAGCGGCAGCGGGGGGGGCCAAGGGACC. This encodes CASGSGGGQGT. The whole CDR3 sequence is CASGSGGGQGTQYF.

A note on this clone: Read sequence stops 3 residues before the CDR3 end, and the germline J gene provides the missing end. The V and J genes are TRBV20-1 and TRBJ2-7; 8 bases are a match to TRBD2. Trimming took 6 bases from V and 3 from J; bases not matched to a gene: 10. There are 14 residues in the CDR3. Germline V gene lookup returns CDR1 DFQATT and CDR2 SNEGSKA (reference sequence). The CDR3 DNA, read in part, is TGCAGTGCCTACCATAGCGGGAATAGCTACGAG. Residues: CSAYHSGNSYE. The full CDR3 sequence reads CSAYHSGNSYEQYF.

On this clone itself: From the germline J gene comes the end of the CDR3, since the read stops 3 residues before it. The rearrangement joins TRBV20-1 to TRBJ2-3; 7 positions match TRBD2. Germline V gene lookup returns CDR1 DFQATT and CDR2 SNEGSKA (reference sequence). The CDR3 covers 14 residues. The CDR3 loop is CSASLGRGDETQYF. CDR3 DNA, as far as it was read: TGCAGTGCTAGCCTCGGTCGGGGGGATGAGACG.

Of note for this clone: The read is 3 residues too short to cover the CDR3 end, so that end is filled in from the germline J gene. V usage is TRBV29-1 and J usage is TRBJ2-7; 9 positions match TRBD2. V gave up 6 bases and J gave up 5 bases; unmatched junction bases: 32. The CDR3 totals 21 residues. Germline CDR1 is SQVTM and CDR2 is ANQGSEA. Incomplete CDR3 DNA: TGCAGCGTCCTGCTCTATCTTTCCCCCGATCTGCCTAGCGGGAAGGTAGACGAG. Residues: CSVLLYLSPDLPSGKVDE. The whole CDR3 region reads CSVLLYLSPDLPSGKVDEQYF.

Regarding this clone: The DNA ends 3 residues before the CDR3 does, and the rest of the CDR3 is filled in from the germline J gene. V is TRBV7-2 and J is TRBJ2-2; the match to TRBD1 covers 9 bases. This CDR3 region has 15 residues. CDR1 is SGHTA and CDR2 is FQGNSA in the germline V gene. Incomplete CDR3 DNA: TGTGCCAGCAGCCTATCCGGGACAGGGATGACACCG. This translates into CASSLSGTGMTP. The entire CDR3 is CASSLSGTGMTPLFF. Full variable domain (rest looked up from reference TRBV7-2 and TRBJ2-2): GAGVSQSPSNKVTEKGKDVELRCDPISGHTALYWYRQSLGQGLEFLIYFQGNSAPDKSGLPSDRFSAERTGGSVSTLTIQRTQQEDSAVYLCASSLSGTGMTPLFFGEGSRLTVL.

About this clone: Read data end 3 residues before the CDR3 end; the end is taken from the germline J gene. V usage is TRBV20-1 and J usage is TRBJ2-7, with D perhaps matching TRBD1 (6 bases). Trimming shortened V by 0 bases and J by 2 bases, and 17 bases separated the two germline ends. The CDR3 sequence is 16 residues long. The germline CDR1 and CDR2 sequences are DFQATT and SNEGSKA (reference sequence). CDR3 bases read: TGCAGTGCTAGAGAGTACGGACAGAACTTCCCCTACGAG. Encoded protein: CSAREYGQNFPYE. The whole CDR3 protein reads CSAREYGQNFPYEQYF.

Concerning this clone itself: Coverage ceases 3 residues before the CDR3 finishes, and the germline J gene fills in the end. The chain carries TRBV10-3 and TRBJ2-3; TRBD2 matches at 12 bases. Per germline, CDR1 ENHRY and CDR2 SYGVKD. The CDR3 runs 15 residues. V shed 1 base, J shed 5 bases, and the junction held 1 base outside the gene matches. The covered CDR3 bases are TGTGCCATCAGTGAGTTGACTAGCGGGAGAGATACG. Encoded protein: CAISELTSGRDT. The whole CDR3 reads CAISELTSGRDTQYF.

About this clone: The CDR3 end lies 3 residues beyond the end of the read and is filled in from the germline J gene. This chain uses TRBV7-3 with TRBJ2-3, with unresolved D. Germline loops: CDR1 SGHTA, CDR2 FQGTGA. The V and J ends lost 1 base and 1 base respectively, with 6 bases between them. The CDR3 spans 14 residues. Here the CDR3 reads CASSLIGGTDTQYF. The covered CDR3 bases are TGTGCCAGCAGCTTAATCGGTGGCACAGATACG.

This CDR3 reads CASSINTGELFF. The sequenced part of the CDR3 DNA is TGTGCCAGCAGTATAAACACCGGGGAG. The V gene is TRBV28, the J gene TRBJ2-2, with no clear D. The missing CDR3 end, 3 residues past where the read stops, is filled in from the germline J gene. CDR3 size: 12 residues. Deletions cut 5 bases from V and 2 bases from J, with 3 bases between. The germline gives CDR1 MDHEN, CDR2 SYDVKM.

About this clone: The read comes to an end 3 residues before the CDR3 does, leaving the germline J gene to fill in the end. This sequence joins TRBV6-2 or TRBV6-3 and TRBJ1-1, with a tentative D call TRBD1 (5 bases). CDR1 and CDR2 from the germline V gene are MNHEY and SVGEGT. The CDR3 length is 15 residues. Incomplete CDR3 DNA: TGTGCCAGCGTGCCGGCGGCAGGGCTATCGTTGGCA. Its protein is CASVPAAGLSLA. The CDR3, in full, reads CASVPAAGLSLAAFF.

On this clone: The read comes to an end 3 residues before the CDR3 does, leaving the germline J gene to fill in the end. Distinct nucleotide sequences in the sample also encode this CDR3. The chain combines TRBV5-6 with TRBJ2-2; D remains ambiguous. Germline V gene lookup returns CDR1 SGHDT and CDR2 YYEEEE. V was pared by 0 bases and J by 2 bases, with 5 bases between. This CDR3 has 14 amino acids. The DNA read from the CDR3 is TGTGCCAGCAGCTTGGGACTCAACACCGGGGAG. Translated: CASSLGLNTGE. The full-length CDR3 reads as CASSLGLNTGELFF.

For this clone: The observed sequence ends 3 residues before the CDR3 terminus, with the missing tail filled in from the germline J gene. The chain joins TRBV7-9 to TRBJ2-2; 9 nucleotides line up with TRBD1. This CDR3 spans 14 amino acids. Germline lookup yields CDR1 SEHNR and CDR2 FQNEAQ (reference sequence). CDR3 DNA (partial): TGTGCCAGCAGCAAAGGACAGGGGAATGAAAAG. Residues: CASSKGQGNEK. The full CDR3 reads CASSKGQGNEKLFF.